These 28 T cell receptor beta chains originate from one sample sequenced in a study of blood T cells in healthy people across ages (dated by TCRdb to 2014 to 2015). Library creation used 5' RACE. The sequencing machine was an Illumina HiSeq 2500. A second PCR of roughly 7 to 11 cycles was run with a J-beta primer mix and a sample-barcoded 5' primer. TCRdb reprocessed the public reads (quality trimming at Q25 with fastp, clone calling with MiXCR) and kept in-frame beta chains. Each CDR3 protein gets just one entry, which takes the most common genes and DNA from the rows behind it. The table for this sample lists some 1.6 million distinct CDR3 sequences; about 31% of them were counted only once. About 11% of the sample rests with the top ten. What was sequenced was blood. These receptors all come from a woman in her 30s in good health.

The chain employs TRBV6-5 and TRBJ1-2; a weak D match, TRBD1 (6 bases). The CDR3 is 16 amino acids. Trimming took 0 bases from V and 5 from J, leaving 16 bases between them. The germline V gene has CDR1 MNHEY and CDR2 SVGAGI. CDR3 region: CASSYSTGKGGYGYTF. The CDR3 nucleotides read TGTGCCAGCAGTTACTCAACAGGGAAAGGAGGATATGGCTACACCTTC.

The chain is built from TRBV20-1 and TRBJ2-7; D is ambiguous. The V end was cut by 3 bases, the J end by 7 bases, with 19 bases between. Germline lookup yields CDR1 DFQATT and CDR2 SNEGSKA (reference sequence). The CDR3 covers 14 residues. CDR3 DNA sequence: TGCAGTGCTAGTTTCCGGGCTAGGGCTCCGGAGCAGTACTTC. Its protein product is CSASFRARAPEQYF.

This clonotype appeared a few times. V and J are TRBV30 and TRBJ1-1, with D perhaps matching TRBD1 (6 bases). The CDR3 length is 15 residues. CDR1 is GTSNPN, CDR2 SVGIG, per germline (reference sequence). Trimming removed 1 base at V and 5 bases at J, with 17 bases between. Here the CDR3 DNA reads TGTGCCTGGAGTGCCCCGACAGGAATAAGGACTGAAGCTTTCTTT. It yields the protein CAWSAPTGIRTEAFF.

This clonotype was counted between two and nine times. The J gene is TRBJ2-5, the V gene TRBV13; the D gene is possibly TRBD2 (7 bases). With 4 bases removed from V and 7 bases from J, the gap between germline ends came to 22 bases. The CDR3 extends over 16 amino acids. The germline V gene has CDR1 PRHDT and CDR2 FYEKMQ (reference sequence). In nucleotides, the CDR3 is TGTGCCAGCAGCTCGAGCCCGACGGGGGGCGGCGGGACCCAGTACTTC. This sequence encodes CASSSSPTGGGGTQYF.

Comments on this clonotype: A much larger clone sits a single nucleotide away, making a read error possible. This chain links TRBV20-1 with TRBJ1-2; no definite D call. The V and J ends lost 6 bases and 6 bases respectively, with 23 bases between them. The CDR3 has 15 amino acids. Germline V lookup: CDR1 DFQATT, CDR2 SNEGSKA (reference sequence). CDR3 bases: TGCAGTGCCTACACCGCCTACGCGGGATCAGATGGCTACACCTTC. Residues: CSAYTAYAGSDGYTF.

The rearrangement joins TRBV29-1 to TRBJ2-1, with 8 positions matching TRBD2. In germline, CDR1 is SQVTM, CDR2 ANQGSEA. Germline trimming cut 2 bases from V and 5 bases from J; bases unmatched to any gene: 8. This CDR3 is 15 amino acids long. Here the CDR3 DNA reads TGCAGCGTTGAACTACTAGCGGTTCCTAACAATGAGCAGTTCTTC. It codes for CSVELLAVPNNEQFF.

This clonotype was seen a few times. Here the CDR3 DNA reads TGTGCCCCCGGGGGGACAGGGGGCCGCGAGCAGTACTTC. Translation: CAPGGTGGREQYF. The gene calls are TRBV21-1 and TRBJ2-7; TRBD1 reflects the table's D call only, with no check against the DNA. TRBV21-1 is annotated as a pseudogene. This CDR3 spans 13 amino acids.

CDR3 nucleotides: TGTGCCTGTGGCGGGACAGGGGATACGGAGGAAAAACTGTTTTTT. It codes for CACGGTGDTEEKLFF. The chain employs TRBV30 and TRBJ1-4, with 10 bases that match TRBD1. CDR1 and CDR2 (germline): GTSNPN, SVGIG (reference sequence). V lost 6 bases and J lost 8; bases outside the gene matches: 12. The CDR3 sequence is 15 residues long.

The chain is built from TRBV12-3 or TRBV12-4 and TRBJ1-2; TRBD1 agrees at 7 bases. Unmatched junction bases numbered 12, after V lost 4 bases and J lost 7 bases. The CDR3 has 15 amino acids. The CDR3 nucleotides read TGTGCCAGCAGTTCCAGTAAACAGGGGTTCGGTGGCTACACCTTC. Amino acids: CASSSSKQGFGGYTF.

CDR3 DNA: TGTGCCAGCAGCCTCCGGGGGGGCACTGGAAACACCATATATTTT. Its protein product is CASSLRGGTGNTIYF. This chain connects TRBV7-9 to TRBJ1-3, with D perhaps matching TRBD1 (6 bases). With 5 bases removed from V and 2 bases from J, the gap between germline ends came to 13 bases. There are 15 residues in the CDR3. CDR1 is SEHNR and CDR2 is FQNEAQ in the germline V gene (reference sequence).

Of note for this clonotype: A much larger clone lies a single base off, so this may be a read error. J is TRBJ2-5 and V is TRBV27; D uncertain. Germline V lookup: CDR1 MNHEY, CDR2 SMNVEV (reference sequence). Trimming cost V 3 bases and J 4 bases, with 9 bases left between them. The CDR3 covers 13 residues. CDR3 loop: CASSLMFGETQYF. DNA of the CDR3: TGTGCCAGCAGTTTGATGTTCGGAGAGACCCAGTACTTC.

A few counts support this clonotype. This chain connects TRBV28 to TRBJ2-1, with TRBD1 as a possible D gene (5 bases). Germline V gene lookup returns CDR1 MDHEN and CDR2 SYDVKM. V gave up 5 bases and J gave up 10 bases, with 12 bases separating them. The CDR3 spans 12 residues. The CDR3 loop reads CASSQQVKEQFF. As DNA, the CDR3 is TGTGCCAGCAGTCAACAGGTTAAGGAGCAGTTCTTC. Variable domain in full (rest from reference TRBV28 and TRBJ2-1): DVKVTQSSRYLVKRTGEKVFLECVQDMDHENMFWYRQDPGLGLRLIYFSYDVKMKEKGDIPEGYSVSREKKERFSLILESASTNQTSMYLCASSQQVKEQFFGPGTRLTVL.

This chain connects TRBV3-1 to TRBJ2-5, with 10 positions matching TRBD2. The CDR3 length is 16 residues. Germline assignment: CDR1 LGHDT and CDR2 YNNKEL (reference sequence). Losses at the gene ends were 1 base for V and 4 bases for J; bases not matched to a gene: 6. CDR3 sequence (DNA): TGTGCCAGCAGCCAAGTCACTAGCGGGGTTAGAGAGACCCAGTACTTC. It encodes CASSQVTSGVRETQYF.

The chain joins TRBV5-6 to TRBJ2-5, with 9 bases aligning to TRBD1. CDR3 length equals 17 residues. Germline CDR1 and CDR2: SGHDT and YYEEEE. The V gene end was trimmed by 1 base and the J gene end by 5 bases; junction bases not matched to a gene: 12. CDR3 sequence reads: CASSLRRVTGGGETQYF. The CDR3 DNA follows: TGTGCCAGCAGCTTGAGAAGAGTAACAGGGGGCGGCGAGACCCAGTACTTC.

Here the CDR3 reads CASSPRGGRGIASPLHF. Here the CDR3 DNA reads TGTGCCAGCAGCCCGAGGGGAGGCAGGGGCATCGCTTCACCCCTCCACTTT. V and J are TRBV11-1 and TRBJ1-6, with D possibly matching TRBD1 (6 bases). V dropped 5 bases and J dropped 9 bases, with 23 bases sitting between them. Germline-derived CDR1 and CDR2 are SGHAT and FQDESV (reference sequence). This CDR3 comprises 17 residues.

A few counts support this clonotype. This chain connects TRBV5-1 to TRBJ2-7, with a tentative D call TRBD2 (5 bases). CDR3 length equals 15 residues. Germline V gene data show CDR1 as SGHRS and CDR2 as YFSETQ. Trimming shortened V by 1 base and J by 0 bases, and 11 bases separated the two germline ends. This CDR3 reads CASSLNAGISYEQYF. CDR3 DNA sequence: TGCGCCAGCAGCTTGAATGCGGGCATCTCCTACGAGCAGTACTTC.

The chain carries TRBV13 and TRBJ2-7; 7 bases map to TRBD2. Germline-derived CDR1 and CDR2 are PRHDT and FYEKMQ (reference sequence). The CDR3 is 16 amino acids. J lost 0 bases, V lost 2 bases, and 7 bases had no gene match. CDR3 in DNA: TGTGCCAGCAGCTTATTGGGCGGGGGTCTCTCCTACGAGCAGTACTTC. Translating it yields CASSLLGGGLSYEQYF.

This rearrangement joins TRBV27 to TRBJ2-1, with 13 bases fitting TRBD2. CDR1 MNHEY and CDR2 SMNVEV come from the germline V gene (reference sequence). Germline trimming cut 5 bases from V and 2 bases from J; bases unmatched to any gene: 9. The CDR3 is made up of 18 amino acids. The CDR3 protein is CASSPKGLAGPPYNEQFF. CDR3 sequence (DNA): TGTGCCAGCAGTCCCAAGGGACTAGCGGGGCCCCCCTACAATGAGCAGTTCTTC.

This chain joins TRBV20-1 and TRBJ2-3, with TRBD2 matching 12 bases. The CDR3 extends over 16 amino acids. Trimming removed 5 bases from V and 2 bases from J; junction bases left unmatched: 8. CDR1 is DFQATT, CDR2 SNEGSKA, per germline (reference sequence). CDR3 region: CSAFGLAGRVTDTQYF. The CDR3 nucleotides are TGCAGTGCTTTCGGACTAGCGGGACGTGTCACAGATACGCAGTATTTT.

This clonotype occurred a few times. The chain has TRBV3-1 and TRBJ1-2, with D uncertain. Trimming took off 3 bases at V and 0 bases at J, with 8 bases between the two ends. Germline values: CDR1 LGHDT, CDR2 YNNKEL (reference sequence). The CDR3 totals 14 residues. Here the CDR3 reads CASSQGYSNYGYTF. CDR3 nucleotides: TGTGCCAGCAGCCAGGGATATTCTAACTATGGCTACACCTTC.

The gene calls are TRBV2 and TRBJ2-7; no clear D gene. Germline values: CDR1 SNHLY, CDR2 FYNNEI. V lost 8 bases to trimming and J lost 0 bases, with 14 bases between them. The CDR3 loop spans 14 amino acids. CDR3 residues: CASRSERLSYEQYF. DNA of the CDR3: TGTGCCAGCCGCTCAGAGCGCCTCTCCTACGAGCAGTACTTC.

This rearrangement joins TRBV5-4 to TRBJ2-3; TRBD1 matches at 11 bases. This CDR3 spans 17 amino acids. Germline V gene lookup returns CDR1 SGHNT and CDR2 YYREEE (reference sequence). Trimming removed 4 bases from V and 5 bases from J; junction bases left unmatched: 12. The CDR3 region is CASSPPGDRGIRDTQYF. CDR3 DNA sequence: TGTGCCAGCAGCCCACCCGGGGACAGGGGGATTCGAGATACGCAGTATTTT.

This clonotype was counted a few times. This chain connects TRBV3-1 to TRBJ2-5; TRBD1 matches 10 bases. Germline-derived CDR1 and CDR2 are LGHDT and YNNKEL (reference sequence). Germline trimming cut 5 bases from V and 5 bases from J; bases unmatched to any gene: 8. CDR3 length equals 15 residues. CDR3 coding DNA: TGTGCCAGCAGCTACTCCGGGACAGGGGCTGAGACCCAGTACTTC. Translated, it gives CASSYSGTGAETQYF.

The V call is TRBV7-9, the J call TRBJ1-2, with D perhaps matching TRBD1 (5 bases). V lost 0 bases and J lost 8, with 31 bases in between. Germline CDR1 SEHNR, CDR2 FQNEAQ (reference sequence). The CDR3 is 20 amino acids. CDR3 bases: TGTGCCAGCAGCTTAGCCTGGCGGGGCTGGGAGCGACCACCGGAGGAGGGCTACACCTTC. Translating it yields CASSLAWRGWERPPEEGYTF.

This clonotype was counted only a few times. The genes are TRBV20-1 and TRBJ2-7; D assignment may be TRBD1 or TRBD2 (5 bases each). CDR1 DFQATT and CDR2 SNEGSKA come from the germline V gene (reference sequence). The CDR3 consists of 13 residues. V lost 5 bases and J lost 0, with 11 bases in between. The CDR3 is CSAGTFSSYEQYF. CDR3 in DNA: TGCAGTGCTGGGACCTTTAGCTCCTACGAGCAGTACTTC.

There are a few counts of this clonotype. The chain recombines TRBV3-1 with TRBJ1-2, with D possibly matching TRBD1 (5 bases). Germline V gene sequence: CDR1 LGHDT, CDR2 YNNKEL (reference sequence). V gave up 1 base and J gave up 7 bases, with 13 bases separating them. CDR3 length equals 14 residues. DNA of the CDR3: TGTGCCAGCAGCCAAGCCGGGACTACGCGTGGCTACACCTTC. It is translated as CASSQAGTTRGYTF.

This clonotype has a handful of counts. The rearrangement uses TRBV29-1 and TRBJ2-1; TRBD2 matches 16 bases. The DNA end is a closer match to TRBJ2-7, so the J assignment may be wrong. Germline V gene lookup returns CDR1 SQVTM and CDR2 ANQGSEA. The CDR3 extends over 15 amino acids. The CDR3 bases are TGCAGCGATCTGGGACTAGCGGGAGGGTACAATGAGCAGTACTTC. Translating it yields CSDLGLAGGYNEQYF.

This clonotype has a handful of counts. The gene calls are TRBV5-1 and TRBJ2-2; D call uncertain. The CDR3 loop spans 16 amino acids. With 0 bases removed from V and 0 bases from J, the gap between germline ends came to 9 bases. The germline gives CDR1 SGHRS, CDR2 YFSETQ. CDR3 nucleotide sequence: TGCGCCAGCAGCTTGGGTTCTACAACGAACACCGGGGAGCTGTTTTTT. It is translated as CASSLGSTTNTGELFF.